This TCR beta chain was profiled in a study of identical twins. Study results and limitations: Not following the same donors, the study drew its conclusions from cross-sectional statistical analysis.

TCRdb passed the 5' RACE reads through MiXCR, listing each CDR3 protein once. The repertoire holds some 1,600,000 distinct CDR3 sequences, with about 30% as singletons. Each donor (without exception) was a healthy Caucasian. Worth noting for this clonotype: The antigen remains unidentified. A read error may explain this, as a much larger clone is one base away.

J lost 5 bases, V lost 6 bases, and 7 bases had no gene match. This CDR3 spans 14 amino acids. This chain uses TRBV12-3 or TRBV12-4 with TRBJ2-5; 9 bases map to TRBD1. Sequencing input: cord blood. This TCR was sampled from a newborn girl in good health. The CDR3 protein is CASRFGTGKETQYF. Here the CDR3 DNA reads TGTGCCAGCAGATTTGGGACAGGGAAGGAGACCCAGTACTTC.